These 17 T cell receptor beta chains originate from one sample sequenced in a study of Ad26.COV2.S vaccination and SARS-CoV-2 variants. Profiling relied on immunoSEQ multiplex PCR, and the TCRdb table lists in-frame clones only, not all of them. The sample shows around 340,000 clones, roughly 90% of them seen only once. Treatment denoted: roughly 18 received Ad26.COV2.S at low or high dose, single or two shots; roughly 5 received placebo; per-sample allocation not given. Specimens were obtained on day 63 following the first vaccine or placebo injection. Sample: peripheral blood, taken in a trial of Ad26.COV2.S vaccine versus placebo. These receptors all stem from a person aged 18-65 years who received the Ad26.COV2.S COVID-19 vaccine or a placebo.

This rearrangement joins TRBV6-6 to TRBJ1-5; 10 bases map to TRBD1. This CDR3 spans 19 amino acids. CDR1 MNHNY and CDR2 SVGAGI come from the germline V gene (reference sequence). V lost 5 bases and J lost 0; bases outside the gene matches: 13. CDR3 DNA sequence: TGTGCCAGCAGTCCTGGAGACAGGGGGCAGGGTAGTAGCAATCAGCCCCAGCATTTT. Residues: CASSPGDRGQGSSNQPQHF.

The V and J genes are TRBV4-3 and TRBJ1-4, with TRBD1 identical over 10 bases. Germline trimming cut 0 bases from V and 1 base from J; bases unmatched to any gene: 8. The CDR3 is made up of 19 amino acids. Germline V lookup: CDR1 LGHNA, CDR2 YSLEER. The CDR3 region has the DNA TGCGCCAGCAGCCAAGATTGGGACAGGGGTTGGCGAACTAATGAAAAACTGTTTTTT. This codes for CASSQDWDRGWRTNEKLFF.

The chain links TRBV20-1 to TRBJ2-1; possible D gene TRBD2, 6 bases. Germline V gene sequence: CDR1 DFQATT, CDR2 SNEGSKA (reference sequence). Trimming shortened V by 3 bases and J by 6 bases, and 18 bases separated the two germline ends. The length of the CDR3 is 15 residues. CDR3 region: CSASPEGRPANEQFF. For the CDR3, the DNA is TGCAGTGCTAGTCCAGAGGGGAGGCCTGCCAATGAGCAGTTCTTC.

This clone appeared a single time. The chain carries TRBV9 and TRBJ1-1; 8 nucleotides line up with TRBD1. Germline lookup yields CDR1 SGDLS and CDR2 YYNGEE. Trimming removed 3 bases from V and 5 bases from J; junction bases left unmatched: 9. The CDR3 extends over 15 amino acids. CDR3 sequence (DNA): TGTGCCAGCAGCGCGGCCTTGACAGGGGTGACTGAAGCTTTCTTT. Encoded protein: CASSAALTGVTEAFF.

The chain combines TRBV2 with TRBJ1-2; D uncertain. Trimming cost V 8 bases and J 2 bases, with 3 bases left between them. This CDR3 comprises 10 residues. CDR1 and CDR2 from the germline V gene are SNHLY and FYNNEI. For the CDR3, the DNA is TGTGCCAGCGTAAACTATGGCTACACCTTC. This sequence encodes CASVNYGYTF.

In its sample, this clone was seen once. The rearrangement joins TRBV19 to TRBJ2-7; D may be TRBD2 (5 bases). The CDR3 contains 16 residues. Germline V gives CDR1 LNHDA, CDR2 SQIVND (reference sequence). V lost 0 bases, J lost 3 bases, and 15 bases lay in between. The CDR3 loop is CASSIDQRSGNYEQYF. DNA for the CDR3: TGTGCCAGTAGTATAGACCAGCGGAGTGGGAACTACGAGCAGTACTTC. The variable domain in full, with the rest retrieved from reference TRBV19 and TRBJ2-7, is DGGITQSPKYLFRKEGQNVTLSCEQNLNHDAMYWYRQDPGQGLRLIYYSQIVNDFQKGDIAEGYSVSREKKESFPLTVTSAQKNPTAFYLCASSIDQRSGNYEQYFGPGTRLTVT.

With regard to this clone: Other DNA sequences in the sample encode the same CDR3. V is TRBV27 and J is TRBJ1-2; a possible D gene is TRBD1 (6 bases). This CDR3 comprises 15 residues. V lost 3 bases to trimming and J lost 2 bases, with 13 bases between them. The V gene's germline CDR1 is MNHEY and CDR2 SMNVEV (reference sequence). The CDR3 reads CASSLGGSPNYGYTF. The CDR3 coding sequence is TGTGCCAGCAGTTTGGGGGGCAGCCCGAACTATGGCTACACCTTC.

The rearrangement links TRBV4-1 to TRBJ1-1; 7 bases fit TRBD1. Looked up from germline, CDR1 is MGHRA and CDR2 is YSYEKL. There are 14 residues in the CDR3. V was pared by 4 bases and J by 5 bases, with 7 bases of the junction left unmatched. In nucleotides, the CDR3 is TGCGCCAGCAGCCCGAGGGGGCCGAATACTGAAGCTTTCTTT. Its translation is CASSPRGPNTEAFF.

V gene TRBV18 combines with J gene TRBJ1-1, with TRBD1 as a possible D gene (6 bases). V lost 0 bases, J lost 3 bases, and 11 bases lay in between. Germline CDR1 KGHSH, CDR2 LQKENI. The CDR3 covers 15 residues. CDR3 coding DNA: TGTGCCAGCTCACCACCGTCCAGGGGCTACACTGAAGCTTTCTTT. Translating it yields CASSPPSRGYTEAFF.

To note about this clone: A read error may explain this, as a much larger clone is one base away. The CDR3 DNA is TGTGCCATAGCGGACAGGGAAAAGACCCAGTACTTC. Residues: CAIADREKTQYF. J is TRBJ2-5 and V is TRBV10-3; 8 bases fit TRBD1. V trimming: 9 bases; J trimming: 6 bases; junction bases outside the gene matches: 6. The V gene's germline CDR1 is ENHRY and CDR2 SYGVKD. The CDR3 has 12 residues.

This clone showed up just once. The chain is built from TRBV4-3 and TRBJ2-2; no definite D call. Germline CDR1 reads LGHNA; CDR2 reads YSLEER. The CDR3 is made up of 15 amino acids. V was trimmed by 4 bases and J by 8 bases, leaving 17 bases between them. Written as DNA, the CDR3 is TGCGCCAGCAGCCCCCGTGCCCTAGTAGTTGGGGAGCTGTTTTTT. This sequence encodes CASSPRALVVGELFF.

The chain uses TRBV7-3 and TRBJ2-3; 7 positions agree with TRBD1. Looked up from germline, CDR1 is SGHTA and CDR2 is FQGTGA. The CDR3 length is 16 residues. Unmatched junction bases numbered 10, after V lost 2 bases and J lost 5 bases. CDR3 DNA: TGTGCCAGCAGCTTAGCAATAGGGGGCATAGGAGATACGCAGTATTTT. Its translation is CASSLAIGGIGDTQYF.

This chain connects TRBV7-2 to TRBJ1-5; maybe TRBD1 (6 bases). This CDR3 has 15 amino acids. V lost 2 bases, J lost 4 bases, and 12 bases lay in between. Germline CDR1 reads SGHTA; CDR2 reads FQGNSA. As DNA, the CDR3 is TGTGCCAGCAGCTTACAGGGGCGCCGGAATCAGCCCCAGCATTTT. Amino acid sequence: CASSLQGRRNQPQHF.

This rearrangement joins TRBV7-9 to TRBJ2-2; D assignment may be TRBD1 or TRBD2 (5 bases each). The CDR3 runs to 15 residues. The germline V gene has CDR1 SEHNR and CDR2 FQNEAQ (reference sequence). Trimming pared 3 bases from V and 2 bases from J, leaving 10 bases between. Here the CDR3 reads CASSLGPLNTGELFF. In DNA form, the CDR3 reads TGTGCCAGCAGCTTGGGACCGTTAAACACCGGGGAGCTGTTTTTT.

This chain's CDR3 is CASSIGGTDSYNEQFF. DNA for the CDR3: TGTGCCAGTAGTATAGGTGGGACAGACTCCTACAATGAGCAGTTCTTC. This chain connects TRBV19 to TRBJ2-1; 7 bases line up with TRBD1. This CDR3 spans 16 amino acids. Germline lookup yields CDR1 LNHDA and CDR2 SQIVND (reference sequence). Trimming cost V 1 base and J 0 bases; bases outside gene matches: 3.

The chain employs TRBV30 and TRBJ1-5; 8 nucleotides match TRBD1. J lost 2 bases, V lost 3 bases, and 3 bases had no gene match. Germline CDR1 and CDR2: GTSNPN and SVGIG (reference sequence). There are 14 residues in the CDR3. The CDR3, as DNA: TGTGCCTGGAGCGAGACAGGGGGCAATCAGCCCCAGCATTTT. It specifies CAWSETGGNQPQHF.

This clone was counted a few times. The sample contains more than one DNA sequence encoding this CDR3. The CDR3 loop reads CASSLASGQFYEQYF. As DNA, the CDR3 is TGTGCCAGCAGCTTAGCTTCGGGACAATTCTACGAGCAGTACTTC. This chain uses TRBV7-9 with TRBJ2-7; D might be TRBD1 (6 bases). Germline V CDR1 and CDR2: SEHNR, FQNEAQ (reference sequence). Trimming cost V 0 bases and J 3 bases, with 12 bases left between them. The CDR3 length is 15 residues. The full variable domain, with the rest looked up from reference TRBV7-9 and TRBJ2-7, is DTGVSQNPRHKITKRGQNVTFRCDPISEHNRLYWYRQTLGQGPEFLTYFQNEAQLEKSRLLSDRFSAERPKGSFSTLEIQRTEQGDSAMYLCASSLASGQFYEQYFGPGTRLTVT.